This TCR beta chain was recorded in a study of blood T cell repertoires in COVID-19. Authors' analysis steps: Amplifying reference gene primers gave estimates of nucleated cell counts. Sequencing used immunoSEQ multiplex PCR; TCRdb keeps in-frame clones, though not all of them. The V and J calls and the clone size are those of that table, but D and trimming were determined from the DNA. The sample lists a few hundred thousand clones, just over 85% occurring once. The ends were cut back, 5 bases at V and 3 bases at J, with 10 bases in the middle. The CDR3 loop spans 13 amino acids. Germline V gives CDR1 MDHEN, CDR2 SYDVKM.

This sequence originates from a man aged 25 to 45 who had recovered from COVID-19. Sequences were obtained from PBMCs or T cells enriched from blood (not recorded which). The V gene is TRBV28, the J gene TRBJ1-1, with a possible D match to TRBD1 (6 bases). Here the CDR3 reads CASSRGGDTEAFF. As DNA, the CDR3 is TGTGCCAGCAGTAGGGGGGGGGACACTGAAGCTTTCTTT. The entire variable domain, with the rest obtained from reference TRBV28 and TRBJ1-1, is as follows: DVKVTQSSRYLVKRTGEKVFLECVQDMDHENMFWYRQDPGLGLRLIYFSYDVKMKEKGDIPEGYSVSREKKERFSLILESASTNQTSMYLCASSRGGDTEAFFGQGTRLTVV.